This TCR beta chain was profiled in a study of patients and donors after allogeneic stem cell transplantation. TCRdb redid the calling of the RT-PCR reads with MiXCR, one entry per CDR3 protein. The table has about 150,000 distinct CDR3 sequences, 20% to 25% seen once. Germline loops: CDR1 DFQATT, CDR2 SNEGSKA (reference sequence). The ends lost 0 bases at V and 1 base at J; junction bases unmatched: 7. The CDR3 loop spans 17 amino acids. The sequence came from a human donor who was either an allogeneic HSCT recipient or a stem cell or donor lymphocyte infusion donor (not recorded which). It is not recorded whose cells these are; they may come from a transplant donor. The V call is TRBV20-1, the J call TRBJ1-2; 11 bases are shared with TRBD1. The specimen sequenced was blood, either unsorted or a sorted T cell fraction (not recorded which). DNA of the CDR3: TGCAGTGCTAGAGATTATGCGGGACAGGGGGATAACTATGGCTACACCTTC. Its translation: CSARDYAGQGDNYGYTF.